Listed below are T cell receptor beta chains from one sample, sequenced in a study of regulatory T cells in long-lasting Graves disease. TCRdb re-called the multiplex PCR reads through MiXCR, storing one row per CDR3 protein. The sample has 350,000 to 500,000 distinct CDR3 sequences; about 15% are singletons. The same data also contributed to another study, on T cells in Graves' hyperthyroidism and ophthalmopathy.

Sequenced here: peripheral blood mononuclear cells (PBMCs), sampled at new diagnosis, from a patient treated with antithyroid drugs. The receptors were sampled from a woman between 45 and 65 years old with Graves disease. The CDR3 runs from the conserved cysteine through the conserved F or W. The D gene is left open where the match is weak. Some rows mark clone size as missing; the rest say once, few, many or name a class of expanded clone.

clone_size: many
v_call: TRBV2
j_call: TRBJ1-1
d_call: TRBD1
cdr3_nt: TGTGCCAGCGGTCCGACAGGGGTGACCTTGAACACTGAAGCTTTCTTT
cdr3_aa: CASGPTGVTLNTEAFF

clone_size: NA
v_call: TRBV28
j_call: TRBJ2-2
d_call: NA
cdr3_nt: TGTGCCACCAGGGGACCAGGGAACACCGGGGAGCTGTTTTTT
cdr3_aa: CATRGPGNTGELFF

clone_size: NA
v_call: TRBV28
j_call: TRBJ2-2
d_call: TRBD2
cdr3_nt: TGTGCCAGCAGTCGACTAGCTCAAACCGGGGAGCTGTTTTTT
cdr3_aa: CASSRLAQTGELFF

clone_size: few
v_call: TRBV15
j_call: TRBJ1-5
d_call: NA
cdr3_nt: TGTGCCACCAGCAGAGACAAGAGTTCCAATCAGCCCCAGCATTTT
cdr3_aa: CATSRDKSSNQPQHF

clone_size: NA
v_call: TRBV18
j_call: TRBJ1-2
d_call: NA
cdr3_nt: TGTGCCAGCTCACCACCGCAGCTTAACTATGGCTACACCTTC
cdr3_aa: CASSPPQLNYGYTF

clone_size: once
v_call: TRBV5-1
j_call: TRBJ1-2
d_call: NA
cdr3_nt: TGCGCCAGCAGCTACCTGGGCTATGGCTACACCTTC
cdr3_aa: CASSYLGYGYTF

clone_size: many
v_call: TRBV10-3
j_call: TRBJ2-1
d_call: TRBD2
cdr3_nt: TGTGCCATCAGTGAGGGGGCTGGGAGGGCCCATTCCAGCTCCTACAATGAGCAGTTCTTC
cdr3_aa: CAISEGAGRAHSSSYNEQFF

clone_size: NA
v_call: TRBV5-1
j_call: TRBJ1-2
d_call: NA
cdr3_nt: TGCGCCAGCAGCTTTACAGTAACTAACTATGGCTACACCTTC
cdr3_aa: CASSFTVTNYGYTF

clone_size: NA
v_call: TRBV7-3
j_call: TRBJ2-5
d_call: TRBD2
cdr3_nt: TGTGCCAGCAGCCCTATAGCGGGGGATGAGACCCAGTACTTC
cdr3_aa: CASSPIAGDETQYF

clone_size: many
v_call: TRBV28
j_call: TRBJ2-1
d_call: TRBD2
cdr3_nt: TGTGCCAGCAGTTTGTTAGGACTAGCGGGTTCAAATGAGCAGTTCTTC
cdr3_aa: CASSLLGLAGSNEQFF

clone_size: many
v_call: TRBV19
j_call: TRBJ1-4
d_call: NA
cdr3_nt: TGTGCCAGTACGACAAGAACAAGTGGTAATGAAAAACTGTTTTTT
cdr3_aa: CASTTRTSGNEKLFF

clone_size: few
v_call: TRBV19
j_call: TRBJ2-5
d_call: TRBD2
cdr3_nt: TGTGCCAGTAGTATAGAAGGGACTAGCGGAAATGAAGAGACCCAGTACTTC
cdr3_aa: CASSIEGTSGNEETQYF

clone_size: many
v_call: TRBV12-3/TRBV12-4
j_call: TRBJ1-5
d_call: TRBD1
cdr3_nt: TGTGCCAGCAGTTTATCACAGGGGGCAGGGCAGCCCCAGCATTTT
cdr3_aa: CASSLSQGAGQPQHF

clone_size: few
v_call: TRBV28
j_call: TRBJ2-1
d_call: TRBD2
cdr3_nt: TGTGCCAGCAGTTTGTTAGCGGGAGGGGTCAATGAGCAGTTCTTC
cdr3_aa: CASSLLAGGVNEQFF

clone_size: NA
v_call: TRBV19
j_call: TRBJ2-1
d_call: TRBD2
cdr3_nt: TGTGCCAGTAATTCCGCGGGAGGGATGACTGAGCAGTTCTTC
cdr3_aa: CASNSAGGMTEQFF

clone_size: few
v_call: TRBV10-3
j_call: TRBJ2-1
d_call: NA
cdr3_nt: TGTGCCATCACCCCCGACTTGAATGAGCAGTTCTTC
cdr3_aa: CAITPDLNEQFF

clone_size: many
v_call: TRBV29-1
j_call: TRBJ2-3
d_call: TRBD2
cdr3_nt: TGCAGCGTTGAAGATCCGGGGACTAGCGGGAGTGTATATACGCAGTATTTT
cdr3_aa: CSVEDPGTSGSVYTQYF

clone_size: NA
v_call: TRBV3-1
j_call: TRBJ2-1
d_call: TRBD1
cdr3_nt: TGTGCCAGCAGCCAAGATCGGACAGGGTTCAATGAGCAGTTCTTC
cdr3_aa: CASSQDRTGFNEQFF

clone_size: NA
v_call: TRBV3-1
j_call: TRBJ2-7
d_call: NA
cdr3_nt: TGTGCCAGCAGCCAATCACTAGGAGCTCCCTACGAGCAGTACTTC
cdr3_aa: CASSQSLGAPYEQYF

clone_size: few
v_call: TRBV3-1
j_call: TRBJ2-1
d_call: NA
cdr3_nt: TGTGCCAGCAGCCTGGAGGGGACTCATCTTTCCTACAATGAGCAGTTCTTC
cdr3_aa: CASSLEGTHLSYNEQFF

clone_size: many
v_call: TRBV5-5
j_call: TRBJ1-5
d_call: NA
cdr3_nt: TGTGCCAGCAGCCCTGGCCCGGGGGTCGGGGATCAGCCCCAGCATTTT
cdr3_aa: CASSPGPGVGDQPQHF

clone_size: few
v_call: TRBV27
j_call: TRBJ2-6
d_call: NA
cdr3_nt: TGTGCCAGCAGCTGGTCTGGGGCCAACGTCCTGACTTTC
cdr3_aa: CASSWSGANVLTF

clone_size: few
v_call: TRBV10-3
j_call: TRBJ2-1
d_call: TRBD2
cdr3_nt: TGTGCCATCAGTGAGAGCGCGGGAGGCTCCTACAATGAGCAGTTCTTC
cdr3_aa: CAISESAGGSYNEQFF

clone_size: many
v_call: TRBV3-1
j_call: TRBJ2-3
d_call: NA
cdr3_nt: TGTGCCAGCGGGATCGCAGATACGCAGTATTTT
cdr3_aa: CASGIADTQYF

clone_size: many
v_call: TRBV10-3
j_call: TRBJ2-1
d_call: TRBD2
cdr3_nt: TGTGCCATCAGTGATCCCGGGAGGGCCCCAATTGAGCAGTTCTTC
cdr3_aa: CAISDPGRAPIEQFF

clone_size: few
v_call: TRBV5-1
j_call: TRBJ1-6
d_call: NA
cdr3_nt: TGCGCCAGCAGCCCAACGGCGGGCCGAAGCTCCTATAATTCACCCCTCCACTTT
cdr3_aa: CASSPTAGRSSYNSPLHF

clone_size: many
v_call: TRBV30
j_call: TRBJ1-4
d_call: NA
cdr3_nt: TGTGCCTGGAAGAGCGACCTTGAAAAACTGTTTTTT
cdr3_aa: CAWKSDLEKLFF

clone_size: few
v_call: TRBV29-1
j_call: TRBJ1-2
d_call: NA
cdr3_nt: TGCAGCGTACGTTATTATATCGCAGACAACTATGGCTACACCTTC
cdr3_aa: CSVRYYIADNYGYTF

clone_size: NA
v_call: TRBV3-1
j_call: TRBJ2-5
d_call: NA
cdr3_nt: TGTGCCAGCAGCTATCACTCGGGAGCCGACCAAGAGACCCAGTACTTC
cdr3_aa: CASSYHSGADQETQYF

clone_size: many
v_call: TRBV7-8
j_call: TRBJ2-3
d_call: NA
cdr3_nt: TGTGCCAGCAGCTTCAGTCAGAATACAGATACGCAGTATTTT
cdr3_aa: CASSFSQNTDTQYF

clone_size: many
v_call: TRBV28
j_call: TRBJ2-7
d_call: TRBD1
cdr3_nt: TGTGCCAGCAGTTCCAGGGGGCGGATCTCCTACGAGCAGTACTTC
cdr3_aa: CASSSRGRISYEQYF

clone_size: many
v_call: TRBV28
j_call: TRBJ1-6
d_call: NA
cdr3_nt: TGTGCCAGCAGCGATGACAGGAGTCGCTCCTATAATTCACCCCTCCACTTT
cdr3_aa: CASSDDRSRSYNSPLHF

clone_size: NA
v_call: TRBV6-2/TRBV6-3
j_call: TRBJ1-2
d_call: NA
cdr3_nt: TGTGCCAGCAGTGAACCGGGGCTCGGCTACACCTTC
cdr3_aa: CASSEPGLGYTF

clone_size: NA
v_call: TRBV7-6
j_call: TRBJ2-5
d_call: TRBD1
cdr3_nt: TGTGCCAGCACCTTGACAGGGCAAGAGACCCAGTACTTC
cdr3_aa: CASTLTGQETQYF

clone_size: many
v_call: TRBV28
j_call: TRBJ2-1
d_call: TRBD1
cdr3_nt: TGTGCCAGCAGTTTAAGAGGGGGCGGAAGCTATGAGCAGTTCTTC
cdr3_aa: CASSLRGGGSYEQFF

clone_size: NA
v_call: TRBV6-1
j_call: TRBJ1-5
d_call: TRBD1
cdr3_nt: TGTGCCAGCAATCCCCGGCGGATACAGGGGGCCCTTCCCTTCTATAGCAATCAGCCCCAGCATTTT
cdr3_aa: CASNPRRIQGALPFYSNQPQHF

clone_size: few
v_call: TRBV28
j_call: TRBJ1-4
d_call: TRBD1
cdr3_nt: TGTGCCAGCAGTTTTCTACAGGGGGCAGGTGAAAAACTGTTTTTT
cdr3_aa: CASSFLQGAGEKLFF

clone_size: many
v_call: TRBV5-1
j_call: TRBJ2-7
d_call: NA
cdr3_nt: TGCGCCAGCAGCTTAGATCTAGCGAGTCGGTACGAGCAGTACTTC
cdr3_aa: CASSLDLASRYEQYF

clone_size: few
v_call: TRBV9
j_call: TRBJ2-7
d_call: NA
cdr3_nt: TGTGCCAGCAGCGTAGGATTTGGGGGCTACGAGCAGTACTTC
cdr3_aa: CASSVGFGGYEQYF

clone_size: many
v_call: TRBV28
j_call: TRBJ2-3
d_call: NA
cdr3_nt: TGTGCCAGCAATACCTACAGGGAAGGCACAGATACGCAGTATTTT
cdr3_aa: CASNTYREGTDTQYF

clone_size: NA
v_call: TRBV6-5
j_call: TRBJ2-3
d_call: NA
cdr3_nt: TGTGCCAGCAGTTACTCGGGGGACACAGATACGCAGTATTTT
cdr3_aa: CASSYSGDTDTQYF

clone_size: NA
v_call: TRBV27
j_call: TRBJ2-7
d_call: NA
cdr3_nt: TGTGCCAGCAGTGTGGGACAATTCTACGAGCAGTACTTC
cdr3_aa: CASSVGQFYEQYF

clone_size: many
v_call: TRBV20-1
j_call: TRBJ2-5
d_call: TRBD2
cdr3_nt: TGCAGTGCTAGAACACTAGCGGGAGTTCAAGAGACCCAGTACTTC
cdr3_aa: CSARTLAGVQETQYF

clone_size: many
v_call: TRBV6-5
j_call: TRBJ2-7
d_call: TRBD2
cdr3_nt: TGTGCCAGCAGTTACTCCCAAAGACTAGCGGGAGGGCTCGAGCAGTACTTC
cdr3_aa: CASSYSQRLAGGLEQYF

clone_size: NA
v_call: TRBV20-1
j_call: TRBJ2-3
d_call: TRBD1
cdr3_nt: TGCAGTGCTAGAGGGGGGACAGGGGGAACAGATACGCAGTATTTT
cdr3_aa: CSARGGTGGTDTQYF

clone_size: few
v_call: TRBV7-9
j_call: TRBJ2-7
d_call: TRBD1
cdr3_nt: TGTGCCAGCAGCCAGGCTGGACAGGGGGCGGGTGAGCAGTACTTC
cdr3_aa: CASSQAGQGAGEQYF

clone_size: many
v_call: TRBV7-9
j_call: TRBJ2-1
d_call: TRBD2
cdr3_nt: TGTGCCAGCAGCTCCGGACTAGCGGGAGCGAGCTCCTACAATGAGCAGTTCTTC
cdr3_aa: CASSSGLAGASSYNEQFF

clone_size: NA
v_call: TRBV6-1
j_call: TRBJ2-2
d_call: TRBD1
cdr3_nt: TGTGCCAGCAGTGAACAGGGGGTCAACACCGGGGAGCTGTTTTTT
cdr3_aa: CASSEQGVNTGELFF

clone_size: many
v_call: TRBV11-2
j_call: TRBJ2-3
d_call: NA
cdr3_nt: TGTGCCAGCAGCTTGGTAACAGATACGCAGTATTTT
cdr3_aa: CASSLVTDTQYF

clone_size: many
v_call: TRBV6-1
j_call: TRBJ1-1
d_call: TRBD1
cdr3_nt: TGTGCCAGCAGTCGCTGGGACAGGGGAAACACTGAAGCTTTCTTT
cdr3_aa: CASSRWDRGNTEAFF

clone_size: many
v_call: TRBV19
j_call: TRBJ1-3
d_call: NA
cdr3_nt: TGTGCCAGTAGGAAGGCGGGGGCTGGAAACACCATATATTTT
cdr3_aa: CASRKAGAGNTIYF

clone_size: NA
v_call: TRBV11-2
j_call: TRBJ2-3
d_call: TRBD1
cdr3_nt: TGTGCCAGCAGCCCCCCGACAGGGGGAAACACAGATACGCAGTATTTT
cdr3_aa: CASSPPTGGNTDTQYF

clone_size: few
v_call: TRBV7-9
j_call: TRBJ2-5
d_call: TRBD2
cdr3_nt: TGTGCCAGCAGTCAGCCCAGCGGTGAGACTAGCGGGACCCTCGGGGAGACCCAGTACTTC
cdr3_aa: CASSQPSGETSGTLGETQYF